One sample yielded the 12 T cell receptor beta chains listed below, sequenced in a study of control samples from healthy donors and cancer patients. TCRdb's table, derived via immunoSEQ multiplex PCR, lists solely in-frame clones and lacks some. The sample has 35,000 to 50,000 clones; 75% to 90% are singletons. Sample: blood. The receptors were gathered from a man aged 55 to 70 in good health.

This chain links TRBV11-3 with TRBJ2-5; 7 positions match TRBD1. The CDR3 is 13 amino acids. CDR1 is SGHNT, CDR2 YENEEA, per germline. J was trimmed by 4 bases and V by 5 bases; bases with no gene match: 4. The chain's CDR3 is CASSRQGGETQYF. DNA for the CDR3: TGTGCCAGCAGCCGACAGGGTGGAGAGACCCAGTACTTC.

J is TRBJ2-3 and V is TRBV5-1; D perhaps matches TRBD1 (6 bases). The CDR3 is 16 residues long. Germline CDR1 SGHRS, CDR2 YFSETQ. Trimming removed 2 bases from V and 4 bases from J, with 17 bases in between. CDR3 protein: CASSFKSGVSADTQYF. The CDR3 DNA sequence: TGCGCCAGCAGCTTCAAGTCAGGGGTCAGCGCAGATACGCAGTATTTT.

The chain couples TRBV10-3 to TRBJ2-5, with 8 bases matching TRBD2. Losses at the gene ends were 8 bases for V and 1 base for J; bases not matched to a gene: 3. Germline values: CDR1 ENHRY, CDR2 SYGVKD. The length of the CDR3 is 13 residues. CDR3: CAIASGGQETQYF. For the CDR3, the DNA is TGTGCCATCGCCAGCGGGGGCCAAGAGACCCAGTACTTC.

The gene calls are TRBV2 and TRBJ2-5, with a weak D call TRBD2 (6 bases). CDR1 SNHLY and CDR2 FYNNEI come from the germline V gene. This CDR3 is built from 15 residues. Trimming removed 6 bases from V and 5 bases from J, with 19 bases in between. The CDR3 protein is CASRGPRLGGETQYF. In DNA, the CDR3 is TGTGCCAGCAGAGGACCGCGACTAGGAGGGGAGACCCAGTACTTC.

The V and J genes are TRBV7-8 and TRBJ2-3; a possible D gene is TRBD2 (6 bases). CDR1 is SGHVS, CDR2 FQNEAQ, per germline. This CDR3 region has 15 residues. The V end lost 0 bases, the J end lost 3 bases, and 10 bases lay between the germline ends. As DNA, the CDR3 is TGTGCCAGCAGCTTAGCGGGAGGACGAACAGATACGCAGTATTTT. This codes for CASSLAGGRTDTQYF.

In its sample, this clone was seen a few times. This chain uses TRBV30 with TRBJ2-1, with D possibly TRBD1 on 6 matching bases. Germline V gives CDR1 GTSNPN, CDR2 SVGIG (reference sequence). The CDR3 runs 14 residues. V was shortened by 5 bases and J by 4 bases, with 15 bases between the two germline ends. CDR3 bases: TGTGCCTGGTCCCCCGGGACACCTTACAATGAGCAGTTCTTC. Its protein is CAWSPGTPYNEQFF.

CDR3 sequence reads: CASSAGEWNTEAFF. CDR3 sequence (DNA): TGTGCCAGCAGTGCAGGGGAGTGGAACACTGAAGCTTTCTTT. This chain connects TRBV2 to TRBJ1-1; TRBD1 is a possible D gene (6 bases). V was clipped by 4 bases and J by 1 base, with 10 bases between them. This CDR3 is 14 amino acids long. CDR1 is SNHLY, CDR2 FYNNEI, per germline.

V usage is TRBV5-1 and J usage is TRBJ2-1; D perhaps matches TRBD2 (6 bases). The CDR3 covers 14 residues. Germline CDR1 and CDR2: SGHRS and YFSETQ. V dropped 4 bases and J dropped 10 bases, with 18 bases sitting between them. CDR3 protein: CASSGIAVYGEQFF. In DNA form, the CDR3 reads TGCGCCAGCAGCGGTATAGCGGTCTATGGCGAGCAGTTCTTC.

V and J are TRBV7-9 and TRBJ1-2, with D possibly matching TRBD1 (5 bases). V lost 4 bases and J 3 bases, leaving 21 bases between the germline ends. This CDR3 spans 17 amino acids. CDR1 SEHNR and CDR2 FQNEAQ come from the germline V gene (reference sequence). The CDR3 region is CASSSSQVGARYYGYTF. CDR3 in DNA: TGTGCCAGCAGCTCGTCACAGGTCGGAGCCAGATACTATGGCTACACCTTC.

This chain connects TRBV19 to TRBJ2-7; tentatively, D is TRBD1 (6 bases). V dropped 3 bases and J dropped 2 bases, with 11 bases sitting between them. Germline CDR1 LNHDA, CDR2 SQIVND (reference sequence). The CDR3 is made up of 14 amino acids. This chain's CDR3 is CASSIYGTTYEQYF. In nucleotides, the CDR3 is TGTGCCAGTAGTATTTACGGGACAACCTACGAGCAGTACTTC.

J is TRBJ1-5 and V is TRBV19; D call uncertain. This CDR3 has 15 amino acids. V lost 3 bases and J lost 1, with 10 bases in between. Germline CDR1 reads LNHDA; CDR2 reads SQIVND (reference sequence). For the CDR3, the DNA is TGTGCCAGTAGTATTTTAGATTTCAGCAATCAGCCCCAGCATTTT. Amino acid sequence: CASSILDFSNQPQHF. The whole variable domain, remainder taken from reference TRBV19 and TRBJ1-5, is DGGITQSPKYLFRKEGQNVTLSCEQNLNHDAMYWYRQDPGQGLRLIYYSQIVNDFQKGDIAEGYSVSREKKESFPLTVTSAQKNPTAFYLCASSILDFSNQPQHFGDGTRLSIL.

The V and J genes are TRBV5-4 and TRBJ1-2; 7 nucleotides match TRBD1. There are 13 residues in the CDR3. J gave up 6 bases and V 4 bases, and 6 bases lay outside the gene matches. Looked up from germline, CDR1 is SGHNT and CDR2 is YYREEE (reference sequence). The CDR3 DNA follows: TGTGCCAGCAGCCCGGCCGGGACAGATGGCTACACCTTC. Protein sequence: CASSPAGTDGYTF.